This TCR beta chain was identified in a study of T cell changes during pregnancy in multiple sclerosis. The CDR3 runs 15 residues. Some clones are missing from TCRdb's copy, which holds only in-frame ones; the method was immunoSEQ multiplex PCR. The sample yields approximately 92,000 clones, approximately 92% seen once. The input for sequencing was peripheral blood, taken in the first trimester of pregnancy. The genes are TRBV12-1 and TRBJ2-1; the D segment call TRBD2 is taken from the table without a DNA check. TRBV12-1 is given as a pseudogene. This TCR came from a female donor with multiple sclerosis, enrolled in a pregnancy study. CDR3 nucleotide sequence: TGTGCCAGCAGCTCAAAGCGGGACCCATCGAATGAGCAGTTCTTC. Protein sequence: CASSSKRDPSNEQFF.